A single sample is the source of the 13 T cell receptor beta chains below, sequenced in a study of blood T cell repertoires in COVID-19. Clones were sequenced by immunoSEQ multiplex PCR, and TCRdb holds only the in-frame ones, with some missing. The sample comprises some 62,000 clones, 65% to 85% of which are singletons, and around 20% rests with the top ten. Sequenced sample: peripheral blood. The receptors come from a woman aged 80 or over with active or convalescent COVID-19.

The chain recombines TRBV5-4 with TRBJ2-2; no definite D call. V lost 3 bases and J lost 0, with 6 bases in between. The germline V gene encodes CDR1 SGHNT and CDR2 YYREEE (reference sequence). CDR3 size: 14 residues. CDR3 residues: CASSSNTNTGELFF. CDR3 sequence (DNA): TGTGCCAGCAGCTCAAACACGAACACCGGGGAGCTGTTTTTT.

This clone was observed a single time. The chain links TRBV5-6 to TRBJ2-1, with 8 bases aligning to TRBD1. V lost 1 base to trimming and J lost 3 bases; unmatched junction nucleotides: 6. This CDR3 spans 16 amino acids. Germline V gene lookup returns CDR1 SGHDT and CDR2 YYEEEE. For the CDR3, the DNA is TGTGCCAGCAGCTTGATGAGGACAGGGATCTACAATGAGCAGTTCTTC. Amino acid sequence: CASSLMRTGIYNEQFF.

The genes are TRBV18 and TRBJ1-1; TRBD1 might be the D (5 bases). Germline values: CDR1 KGHSH, CDR2 LQKENI. The CDR3 covers 14 residues. Trimming removed 3 bases at V and 5 bases at J, with 13 bases between. The CDR3 bases are TGTGCCAGCTCACCGGGAGGGGTGGGAACTGAAGCTTTCTTT. Translated, it gives CASSPGGVGTEAFF.

The chain recombines TRBV30 with TRBJ2-3; D perhaps matches TRBD1 (5 bases). This CDR3 has 12 residues. V lost 0 bases and J 13 bases, leaving 14 bases between the germline ends. In germline, CDR1 is GTSNPN, CDR2 SVGIG (reference sequence). CDR3 loop: CAWSVQATLEYF. The CDR3, as DNA: TGTGCCTGGAGTGTACAGGCCACCCTGGAGTATTTT.

The chain is built from TRBV7-2 and TRBJ2-7, with a possible D match to TRBD1 (5 bases). Trimming cost V 1 base and J 0 bases, with 13 bases left between them. The germline gives CDR1 SGHTA, CDR2 FQGNSA. The CDR3 contains 16 residues. CDR3: CASSLVPDSSSYEQYF. The CDR3 DNA reads as TGTGCCAGCAGCTTAGTACCCGACAGTAGCTCCTACGAGCAGTACTTC.

This clone was observed once. The chain links TRBV18 to TRBJ1-3; D is unresolved. This CDR3 spans 13 amino acids. V shed 3 bases and J shed 6 bases, with 9 bases lying between them. The germline V gene encodes CDR1 KGHSH and CDR2 LQKENI. CDR3 sequence: CASSPSTINTIYF. The DNA of the CDR3 is TGTGCCAGCTCACCGTCGACAATAAACACCATATATTTT. The full variable domain, with the rest looked up from reference TRBV18 and TRBJ1-3, is NAGVMQNPRHLVRRRGQEARLRCSPMKGHSHVYWYRQLPEEGLKFMVYLQKENIIDESGMPKERFSAEFPKEGPSILRIQQVVRGDSAAYFCASSPSTINTIYFGEGSWLTVV.

The rearrangement joins TRBV5-4 to TRBJ2-5, with TRBD1 matching 7 bases. V gave up 3 bases and J gave up 5 bases; unmatched junction bases: 7. Germline V CDR1 and CDR2: SGHNT, YYREEE (reference sequence). The CDR3 spans 14 residues. The CDR3 protein is CASSSDRFGETQYF. CDR3 in DNA: TGTGCCAGCAGCTCGGACAGGTTTGGGGAGACCCAGTACTTC.

The chain joins TRBV27 to TRBJ1-1; D is uncertain. V lost 0 bases and J lost 6, with 8 bases in between. Looked up from germline, CDR1 is MNHEY and CDR2 is SMNVEV (reference sequence). CDR3 length equals 13 residues. This CDR3 reads CASSLSRGSEAFF. CDR3 DNA: TGTGCCAGCAGTTTATCGCGGGGTTCTGAAGCTTTCTTT.

The chain carries TRBV24-1 and TRBJ1-2; no clear D gene. This CDR3 region has 13 residues. Germline-derived CDR1 and CDR2 are KGHDR and SFDVKD. V shed 5 bases and J shed 0 bases, with 6 bases lying between them. The CDR3 spells CATSVGANYGYTF. In nucleotides, the CDR3 is TGTGCCACCAGTGTGGGAGCTAACTATGGCTACACCTTC.

A few counts support this clone. The gene calls are TRBV6-6 and TRBJ2-5; D is possibly TRBD1 (5 bases). The CDR3 runs 15 residues. The germline V gene encodes CDR1 MNHNY and CDR2 SVGAGI (reference sequence). With 0 bases removed from V and 5 bases from J, the gap between germline ends came to 13 bases. CDR3: CASSYSPLPGETQYF. The CDR3 DNA follows: TGTGCCAGCAGTTACTCCCCCCTACCAGGGGAGACCCAGTACTTC.

The chain recombines TRBV28 with TRBJ1-2, with D possibly being TRBD1 (5 bases). The CDR3 extends over 17 amino acids. Trimming left V 2 bases short and J 3 bases short, with 19 bases between. CDR1 and CDR2 from the germline V gene are MDHEN and SYDVKM. The DNA for the CDR3 is TGTGCCAGCAGTTTAAACCCCGCCAGGGCGACCGACTATGGCTACACCTTC. The encoded protein is CASSLNPARATDYGYTF.

This chain joins TRBV7-9 and TRBJ1-4; TRBD1 aligns across 10 bases. Germline loops: CDR1 SEHNR, CDR2 FQNEAQ (reference sequence). With 0 bases clipped from V and 4 bases from J, the junction kept 8 bases outside the gene matches. The length of the CDR3 is 18 residues. The CDR3 spells CASSLAPGQGRYNEKLFF. As DNA, the CDR3 is TGTGCCAGCAGCTTAGCTCCGGGACAGGGGCGATATAATGAAAAACTGTTTTTT.

The chain recombines TRBV4-1 with TRBJ1-6; D call uncertain. Germline V gene data show CDR1 as MGHRA and CDR2 as YSYEKL. The CDR3 contains 14 residues. V was trimmed by 4 bases and J by 7 bases, leaving 11 bases between them. CDR3: CASSPRGRNSPLHF. CDR3 nucleotide sequence: TGCGCCAGCAGCCCCCGGGGAAGAAATTCACCCCTCCACTTT.